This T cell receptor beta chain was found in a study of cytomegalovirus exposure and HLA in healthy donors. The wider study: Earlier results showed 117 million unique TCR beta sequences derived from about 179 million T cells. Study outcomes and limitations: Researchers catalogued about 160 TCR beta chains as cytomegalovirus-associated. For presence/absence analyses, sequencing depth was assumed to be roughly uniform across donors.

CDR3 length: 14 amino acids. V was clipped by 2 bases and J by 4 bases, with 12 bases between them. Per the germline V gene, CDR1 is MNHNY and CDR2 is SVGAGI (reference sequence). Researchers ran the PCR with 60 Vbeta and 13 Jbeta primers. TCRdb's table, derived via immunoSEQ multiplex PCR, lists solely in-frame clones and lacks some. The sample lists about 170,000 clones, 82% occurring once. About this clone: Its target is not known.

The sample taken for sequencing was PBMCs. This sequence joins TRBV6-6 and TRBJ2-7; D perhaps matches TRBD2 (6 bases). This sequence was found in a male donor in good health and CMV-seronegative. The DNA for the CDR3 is TGTGCCAGCAGTTACGACGGGAGTAGGTACGAGCAGTACTTC. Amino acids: CASSYDGSRYEQYF.